A single T cell receptor beta chain is shown here with its context. The antigen remains unidentified. CDR3 length equals 12 residues. Germline CDR1 reads DFQATT; CDR2 reads SNEGSKA (reference sequence). Trimming took off 6 bases at V and 8 bases at J, with 16 bases between the two ends. These data originate in a study of blood T cells in healthy people across ages. Primers used in a second PCR of roughly 7 to 12 cycles were a sample-barcoded 5' primer and a J-beta primer mix. TCRdb reanalysed the 5' RACE reads using MiXCR and keeps one entry per CDR3 protein. The sample carries 550,000 to 750,000 distinct CDR3 sequences, around 20% recorded once. Overall study results and limits: Naive CD4+ cell counts and diversity both ran higher in long-lived than in aged donors. Roughly linearly, TCR beta diversity per million T cells fell as age increased.

This sequence joins TRBV20-1 and TRBJ1-2; maybe TRBD1 (6 bases). The sequence was obtained from a man between 70 and 80 years old in good health. The sample comprised blood. As DNA, the CDR3 is TGCAGTGCCGGATCGGGACAAAAGGGCTACACCTTC. Translation gives CSAGSGQKGYTF.